Listed below are T cell receptor beta chains from one sample, sequenced in a study of long-term antiretroviral therapy in people with HIV. The assay was immunoSEQ multiplex PCR, and TCRdb's table has in-frame clones only and misses some. Among around 29,000 clones, 95% were seen once, and the ten largest hold about 3%. The sequencing here drew on unsorted PBMCs, taken 5.3 years after starting antiretroviral therapy. Source of these receptors: a man aged 50 to 60 with HIV. Each CDR3 is given with its conserved first and last residue. D genes are given only for firm matches. Where a row states a size, it is once, few, many or the class of an expanded clone; other rows omit it.

clone_size,d_call,j_call,v_call,cdr3_aa,cdr3_nt
NA,TRBD1,TRBJ1-1,TRBV15,CATSVGQMNTEAFF,TGTGCCACCAGCGTGGGACAGATGAACACTGAAGCTTTCTTT
NA,TRBD2,TRBJ2-3,TRBV30,CAWSRSSGGVDTQYF,TGTGCCTGGAGTAGGTCTAGCGGGGGTGTAGATACGCAGTATTTT
NA,NA,TRBJ1-1,TRBV4-1,CASSQVPGPMNTEAFF,TGCGCCAGCAGCCAAGTACCCGGGCCCATGAACACTGAAGCTTTCTTT
NA,NA,TRBJ1-2,TRBV10-3,CAISGGAGGYTF,TGTGCCATCAGTGGAGGGGCTGGAGGCTACACCTTC
NA,NA,TRBJ2-3,TRBV4-3,CASSQAVDPSTDTQYF,TGCGCCAGCAGCCAAGCGGTTGACCCTAGCACAGATACGCAGTATTTT
NA,NA,TRBJ1-1,TRBV5-1,CASSPGAGTEAFF,TGCGCCAGCAGCCCCGGAGCGGGGACTGAAGCTTTCTTT
NA,NA,TRBJ1-2,TRBV30,CAWSVRVPPAGVYGYTF,TGTGCCTGGAGTGTTAGGGTTCCACCTGCGGGCGTCTATGGCTACACCTTC
NA,NA,TRBJ1-6,TRBV2,CASSEAQGSGLHF,TGTGCCAGCAGTGAAGCCCAGGGATCCGGCCTCCACTTT
NA,NA,TRBJ1-5,TRBV27,CASSSGDNQPQHF,TGTGCCAGCAGTTCGGGGGACAATCAGCCCCAGCATTTT
NA,TRBD2,TRBJ2-1,TRBV27,CASSLLTSGGPQHEQFF,TGTGCCAGCAGTCTTTTGACTAGCGGGGGGCCTCAGCATGAGCAGTTCTTC
NA,NA,TRBJ1-2,TRBV21-1,CASRRTAGRF,TGTGCCAGCCGTAGGACCGCCGGTAGGTTC
once,NA,TRBJ1-5,TRBV6-1,CASSRAGSGQPQHF,TGTGCCAGCAGCCGAGCCGGGTCAGGTCAGCCCCAGCATTTT
NA,NA,TRBJ1-5,TRBV25-1,CASSGGGRAGPQHF,TGTGCCAGCAGTGGGGGGGGACGGGCAGGACCCCAGCATTTT
NA,NA,TRBJ1-2,TRBV30,CAWSTGALGYTF,TGTGCCTGGAGCACCGGGGCCCTAGGCTACACCTTC
NA,NA,TRBJ1-5,TRBV19,CATKPREGNQPQHF,TGTGCCACCAAACCCAGGGAGGGCAATCAGCCCCAGCATTTT
NA,NA,TRBJ2-7,TRBV6-6,CASRAGHYEQYF,TGTGCCAGCAGGGCGGGACATTACGAGCAGTACTTC
NA,NA,TRBJ2-1,TRBV11-1,CASSLQTSRVNEQFF,TGTGCCAGCAGCTTGCAAACTAGTAGGGTGAATGAGCAGTTCTTC
NA,TRBD1,TRBJ1-1,TRBV5-1,CASSTTGSQGEAFF,TGCGCCAGCAGCACGACAGGGAGTCAGGGTGAAGCTTTCTTT
NA,NA,TRBJ2-3,TRBV5-6,CASSSDEGNGTDTQYF,TGTGCCAGCAGCTCCGATGAGGGTAATGGAACAGATACGCAGTATTTT
NA,NA,TRBJ1-1,TRBV5-4,CASSFDRNTEAFF,TGTGCCAGCAGCTTCGATCGTAACACTGAAGCTTTCTTT
NA,TRBD1,TRBJ1-6,TRBV9,CASRPTGGPSPLHF,TGTGCCAGCAGACCTACAGGGGGACCCTCACCCCTCCACTTT
NA,NA,TRBJ1-4,TRBV7-6,CASSLTARPNEKLFF,TGTGCCAGCAGCTTAACAGCAAGACCTAATGAAAAACTGTTTTTT
NA,NA,TRBJ2-3,TRBV19,CASSIMGKDTQYF,TGTGCCAGTAGTATTATGGGAAAAGATACGCAGTATTTT
NA,NA,TRBJ1-3,TRBV30,CAWSVGTSSGNTIYF,TGTGCCTGGAGTGTAGGGACAAGCTCTGGAAACACCATATATTTT
NA,NA,TRBJ2-1,TRBV11-2,CASSRNEGNEQFF,TGTGCCAGCAGCCGAAACGAAGGAAATGAGCAGTTCTTC
NA,NA,TRBJ2-2,TRBV7-3,CASSMKNTGELFF,TGTGCCAGCAGCATGAAGAACACCGGGGAGCTGTTTTTT
NA,NA,TRBJ1-2,TRBV2,CASSEHPTVSYGYTF,TGTGCCAGCAGTGAGCATCCGACCGTTTCCTATGGCTACACCTTC
few,NA,TRBJ1-5,TRBV28,CASSSGGSGQPQHF,TGTGCCAGCAGTTCCGGGGGCTCCGGTCAGCCCCAGCATTTT
NA,TRBD1,TRBJ2-1,TRBV10-1,CASSDRGYNEQFF,TGCGCCAGCAGTGACAGGGGGTACAATGAGCAGTTCTTC
NA,NA,TRBJ2-7,TRBV11-2,CASSLSGSYEQYF,TGTGCCAGCAGCTTATCGGGTTCCTACGAGCAGTACTTC
NA,NA,TRBJ1-2,TRBV9,CASSPLGGYGYTF,TGTGCCAGCAGCCCTTTAGGGGGCTATGGCTACACCTTC
NA,NA,TRBJ1-2,TRBV19,CASSWTVANYGYTF,TGTGCCAGTAGTTGGACAGTAGCTAACTATGGCTACACCTTC
NA,NA,TRBJ2-3,TRBV5-1,CASSGDGYTEDTQYF,TGCGCCAGCAGCGGGGACGGTTACACGGAAGATACGCAGTATTTT
NA,TRBD1,TRBJ1-2,TRBV18,CASSGTGADGYTF,TGTGCCAGCTCGGGGACAGGGGCGGATGGCTACACCTTC
once,TRBD2,TRBJ2-3,TRBV5-4,CASSLEAGGPDTQYF,TGTGCCAGCAGCTTGGAGGCGGGGGGCCCAGATACGCAGTATTTT
NA,NA,TRBJ1-2,TRBV5-1,CASSLEGSFYGYTF,TGCGCCAGCAGCTTGGAGGGCAGCTTCTATGGCTACACCTTC
NA,NA,TRBJ1-1,TRBV7-2,CASSLGGGTEAFF,TGTGCCAGCAGCTTAGGAGGGGGCACTGAAGCTTTCTTT
NA,TRBD1,TRBJ1-2,TRBV10-3,CAISESPGDRFSYGYTF,TGTGCCATCAGTGAGTCCCCAGGGGACAGGTTCTCCTATGGCTACACCTTC
NA,NA,TRBJ1-5,TRBV12-5,CASGSGTGNQPQHF,TGTGCTAGTGGTTCCGGTACAGGGAATCAGCCCCAGCATTTT
once,NA,TRBJ1-5,TRBV6-1,CASNIQSNQPQHF,TGTGCCAGCAACATCCAGAGCAATCAGCCCCAGCATTTT
NA,TRBD2,TRBJ2-3,TRBV6-1,CASSVGLAGSTDTQYF,TGTGCCAGCAGTGTAGGACTAGCGGGAAGCACAGATACGCAGTATTTT
NA,NA,TRBJ1-1,TRBV6-5,CASSARNTEAFF,TGTGCCAGCAGTGCCAGGAACACTGAAGCTTTCTTT
NA,NA,TRBJ2-3,TRBV6-1,CASSVLLEPTQYF,TGTGCCAGCAGTGTTCTACTAGAACCTACGCAGTATTTT
NA,TRBD2,TRBJ2-1,TRBV6-1,CASRAGTSGGNEQFF,TGTGCCAGCAGGGCCGGGACTAGCGGGGGGAATGAGCAGTTCTTC
NA,TRBD1,TRBJ1-5,TRBV2,CASMRDRGNQPQHF,TGTGCCAGCATGCGGGACAGGGGGAATCAGCCCCAGCATTTT
NA,TRBD2,TRBJ2-3,TRBV11-2,CASSFSPTGTSGDTQYF,TGTGCCAGCAGCTTTTCGCCGACCGGGACTAGCGGGGATACGCAGTATTTT
NA,NA,TRBJ2-1,TRBV14,CASSHNLLQGGSGVEQFF,TGTGCCAGCAGCCATAACCTCTTACAGGGAGGCTCGGGGGTTGAGCAGTTCTTC
NA,NA,TRBJ1-4,TRBV27,CASSSKGMSYGTNEKLFF,TGTGCCAGCAGTTCTAAGGGGATGAGCTATGGGACTAATGAAAAACTGTTTTTT
NA,NA,TRBJ2-3,TRBV6-5,CASSLSDLTPDTQYF,TGTGCCAGCAGCTTAAGCGATCTCACCCCAGATACGCAGTATTTT
NA,NA,TRBJ2-4,TRBV6-1,CASSEGPGTGKNIQYF,TGTGCCAGCAGTGAAGGCCCCGGGACGGGGAAAAACATTCAGTACTTC
NA,NA,TRBJ2-4,TRBV4-3,CASSQERQYNIQYF,TGCGCCAGCAGCCAAGAAAGGCAATATAACATTCAGTACTTC
NA,TRBD1,TRBJ1-3,TRBV2,CASSLDRNSGNTIYF,TGTGCCAGCAGCCTGGACAGGAACTCTGGAAACACCATATATTTT
NA,NA,TRBJ2-1,TRBV14,CASSQIGGSYNEQFF,TGTGCCAGCAGCCAAATCGGGGGTTCCTACAATGAGCAGTTCTTC